One and the same sample provided the 2 T cell receptor beta chains below, sequenced in a study of T cell clonality in common variable immunodeficiency. Profiled with immunoSEQ multiplex PCR; TCRdb holds only in-frame clones, not every one. The sample shows some 53,000 clones, none of them appearing just once. What was sequenced was peripheral blood mononuclear cells. These receptors were obtained from a person between 18 and 75 years old in good health.

This clone was seen at least ten times. The read ends 3 residues shy of where the CDR3 ends; the end is completed using the germline J gene. This chain joins TRBV7-8 and TRBJ2-4, with 7 bases lining up with TRBD1. CDR1 and CDR2 from the germline V gene are SGHVS and FQNEAQ. CDR3 length: 16 amino acids. The trim removed 0 bases at V and 2 bases at J, leaving 4 bases unmatched. The DNA read from the CDR3 is TGTGCCAGCAGCTTAGCCTTGACAGGGTCCAAAAACATT. Its translation is CASSLALTGSKNI. In full, the CDR3 is CASSLALTGSKNIQYF.

This clone appeared many times. The read halts 3 residues ahead of the CDR3 end, with the missing end drawn from the germline J gene. The V and J genes are TRBV23-1 and TRBJ2-2; D gene unclear. TRBV23-1 falls under the ORF class, with uncertain function. V was shortened by 6 bases and J by 7 bases, with 9 bases between the two germline ends. The CDR3 is 12 residues long. The sequenced part of the CDR3 DNA is TGCGCCAGCAGCAACTCGTACGGGGAG. Amino acids: CASSNSYGE. The full CDR3 reads CASSNSYGELFF.